The clone carrying this T cell receptor beta chain occurred a few times. These data come from a study of blood T cell repertoires in COVID-19. Looking at the study overall: COVID-19 samples, acute and convalescent, were from the United States, Italy and Spain. PBMCs, B-cell-depleted T cells, or T cells were the source of the cDNA or gDNA that made up the material.

Original processing methods: Amplification with reference gene primers provided the estimates of nucleated cell counts. Assay: immunoSEQ multiplex PCR; the TCRdb copy retains only in-frame clones and omits some. V and J calls and clone size come straight from that table; D and trimming were deduced from the DNA. The sample shows 96,000 or so clones, 90% to 95% of them seen only once. CDR1 is SGHDT, CDR2 YYEEEE, per germline. V lost 7 bases to trimming and J lost 0 bases, with 10 bases between them. This CDR3 has 14 residues. The J gene is TRBJ2-2, the V gene TRBV5-6; maybe TRBD2 (5 bases). The sequence was obtained from a man between 60 and 75 years old with acute or convalescent COVID-19. Material for sequencing was peripheral blood. This chain's CDR3 is CASWETPNTGELFF. CDR3 coding DNA: TGTGCCAGCTGGGAGACTCCGAACACCGGGGAGCTGTTTTTT.